A single T cell receptor beta chain is shown here with its context. The antigen remains unidentified. The germline CDR1 and CDR2 sequences are MDHEN and SYDVKM. V was shortened by 6 bases and J by 1 base, with 12 bases between the two germline ends. The CDR3 has 14 residues. Caucasian adults residing in Nashville, Tennessee made up all the donors. Libraries were prepared by immunoSEQ multiplex PCR; TCRdb keeps only in-frame clonotypes and omits some of them. The repertoire holds 2 million to 3 million clones, with approximately 93% as singletons. The sample is drawn from a study of shared clonotypes between healthy human individuals. The overall study: For every donor, three CD4 naive, three CD4 memory, two CD8 naive and one CD8 memory plates were used.

Study outcomes and limitations: Deeper or shallower sequencing was expected to change how clonotypes are shared among donors.

This clonotype originated in a man younger than 35 in good health. Some clones in this sample may be carry-over from other donors' samples. The specimen sequenced was naive CD4+ T cells from PBMCs. Subset: CD45RA+ positively selected. This rearrangement joins TRBV28 to TRBJ1-1; no clear D. In nucleotides, the CDR3 is TGTGCCAGCAGCCCAGCAGCCCCGAACACTGAAGCTTTCTTT. Protein: CASSPAAPNTEAFF.